The 22 T cell receptor beta chains below all came from one sample that was sequenced in a study of T-cell reconstitution after alpha-beta-depleted transplantation in children. The TCRbeta library incorporated unique molecular identifiers. MiXCR, run by TCRdb on the PCR reads, gives a single entry per CDR3 protein. The repertoire consists of hundreds of thousands of distinct CDR3 sequences, with roughly 11% occurring once and the leading ten covering roughly 27%. This specimen consisted of PBMCs, obtained before TCRalphabeta/CD19-depleted stem cell transplant. All receptors derive from a child younger than two with acute myeloid leukemia, due to receive a stem cell transplant.

At least ten counts were recorded for this clonotype. The rearrangement joins TRBV20-1 to TRBJ2-7, with 9 positions matching TRBD1. This CDR3 comprises 15 residues. V was pared by 0 bases and J by 4 bases, with 7 bases of the junction left unmatched. Germline lookup yields CDR1 DFQATT and CDR2 SNEGSKA (reference sequence). In nucleotides, the CDR3 is TGCAGTGCTAGAGATAGGGACAGGGCGGGGTACGAGCAGTACTTC. This gives the protein CSARDRDRAGYEQYF.

This clonotype was detected many times. CDR3 in amino acids: CASSQFWQGKETQYF. The CDR3 DNA reads as TGCGCCAGCAGCCAATTTTGGCAGGGTAAAGAGACCCAGTACTTC. V gene TRBV4-3 combines with J gene TRBJ2-5; possible D gene TRBD1, 5 bases. The CDR3 is made up of 15 amino acids. Trimming took 2 bases from V and 3 from J, leaving 13 bases between them. Germline assignment: CDR1 LGHNA and CDR2 YSLEER.

This clonotype was seen many times. The V and J genes are TRBV7-2 and TRBJ2-1; 9 nucleotides line up with TRBD2. The CDR3 contains 14 residues. The J segment lost 6 bases and the V segment lost 1 base, leaving 1 base of the junction unmatched. The germline gives CDR1 SGHTA, CDR2 FQGNSA. CDR3 sequence reads: CASSLDSGSNEQFF. The DNA for the CDR3 is TGTGCCAGCAGCTTAGATAGCGGGAGCAATGAGCAGTTCTTC.

This clonotype was counted at least ten times. The chain recombines TRBV20-1 with TRBJ2-1; TRBD2 is a possible D gene (6 bases). Germline-derived CDR1 and CDR2 are DFQATT and SNEGSKA (reference sequence). V lost 2 bases to trimming and J lost 5 bases, with 19 bases between them. The CDR3 length is 16 residues. The DNA for the CDR3 is TGCAGTGCTAGAATGACCGGGACTCCGAACAACAATGAGCAGTTCTTC. Translation gives CSARMTGTPNNNEQFF.

This clonotype has more than one count but fewer than ten. The genes are TRBV29-1 and TRBJ2-7; D is perhaps TRBD1 or TRBD2 (5 bases each). V lost 2 bases, J lost 5 bases, and 16 bases lay in between. CDR1 is SQVTM, CDR2 ANQGSEA, per germline. This CDR3 spans 14 amino acids. CDR3 in DNA: TGCAGCGTTGAATCCCCAGGGAGTCTCCACGAGCAGTACTTC. It translates to CSVESPGSLHEQYF.

This clonotype was picked up many times. CDR3 nucleotide sequence: TGTGCCAGCAGCCCTGGACGGACCTGGGGCACTGAAGCTTTCTTT. Translated, it gives CASSPGRTWGTEAFF. The chain is built from TRBV11-2 and TRBJ1-1; D call uncertain. The germline gives CDR1 SGHAT, CDR2 FQNNGV. The V and J ends lost 5 bases and 4 bases respectively, with 17 bases between them. The length of the CDR3 is 15 residues.

This clonotype has ten or more counts. This chain links TRBV7-9 with TRBJ2-3; 9 nucleotides match TRBD1. The CDR3 is 16 residues long. Germline values: CDR1 SEHNR, CDR2 FQNEAQ (reference sequence). Unmatched junction bases numbered 10, after V lost 5 bases and J lost 4 bases. The CDR3 is CASSPYGQGSADTQYF. CDR3 sequence (DNA): TGTGCCAGCAGCCCGTACGGACAGGGGTCGGCAGATACGCAGTATTTT.

This clonotype has ten or more counts. The gene calls are TRBV20-1 and TRBJ1-1; 10 bases are a match to TRBD1. The CDR3 loop spans 13 amino acids. J lost 6 bases, V lost 6 bases, and 7 bases had no gene match. CDR1 and CDR2 (germline): DFQATT, SNEGSKA (reference sequence). The DNA of the CDR3 is TGCAGTGCCGCCCGGGACAGGGGACCTGAAGCTTTCTTT. Translated: CSAARDRGPEAFF.

The V and J genes are TRBV2 and TRBJ1-5; possibly TRBD1 for D (6 bases). The germline V and J ends were trimmed by 6 bases and 3 bases, with 18 bases remaining between them. Looked up from germline, CDR1 is SNHLY and CDR2 is FYNNEI. The CDR3 has 16 residues. CDR3 nucleotide sequence: TGTGCCAGCAGCCTTCCAGGGGAATATGACAATCAGCCCCAGCATTTT. Protein product: CASSLPGEYDNQPQHF.

In its sample, this clonotype was seen many times. The gene calls are TRBV12-3 or TRBV12-4 and TRBJ2-1; D uncertain. This CDR3 is built from 14 residues. With 6 bases removed from V and 2 bases from J, the gap between germline ends came to 11 bases. CDR3 loop: CASRGDLTYNEQFF. DNA of the CDR3: TGTGCCAGCAGGGGCGACTTAACCTACAATGAGCAGTTCTTC.

At least ten counts were recorded for this clonotype. The gene calls are TRBV20-1 and TRBJ1-1; the match to TRBD1 covers 9 bases. Trimming took 5 bases from V and 11 from J; bases not matched to a gene: 12. Germline CDR1 and CDR2: DFQATT and SNEGSKA (reference sequence). The CDR3 has 13 amino acids. The CDR3 bases are TGCAGTGCTCCGCCAGACAGGGGGTACGAGGCTTTCTTT. It codes for CSAPPDRGYEAFF.

Ten or more counts support this clonotype. The V and J genes are TRBV5-1 and TRBJ1-1; TRBD1 aligns across 7 bases. CDR1 and CDR2 from the germline V gene are SGHRS and YFSETQ. There are 14 residues in the CDR3. With V trimmed by 4 bases and J by 0 bases, 3 bases remained unmatched. Here the CDR3 DNA reads TGCGCCAGCAGCAACGGACAGGTGAACACTGAAGCTTTCTTT. As protein: CASSNGQVNTEAFF.

This clonotype was picked up many times. The rearrangement links TRBV2 to TRBJ2-2; tentative D call: TRBD2 (6 bases). The V end lost 7 bases, the J end lost 6 bases, and 18 bases lay between the germline ends. Germline V gives CDR1 SNHLY, CDR2 FYNNEI. This CDR3 has 15 residues. In DNA, the CDR3 is TGTGCCAGCATTGGGGACTCTCTCGGCGCCGGGGAGCTGTTTTTT. Amino acid sequence: CASIGDSLGAGELFF.

In this sample, this clonotype turned up many times. The chain couples TRBV5-5 to TRBJ2-1, with TRBD2 matching 10 bases. This CDR3 spans 18 amino acids. V lost 4 bases, J lost 0 bases, and 10 bases stayed unmatched. The germline gives CDR1 SGHKS, CDR2 YYEKEE (reference sequence). The CDR3 DNA is TGTGCCAGCAGCGAAGTAGGACTAGCGGCTGCCTCCTACAATGAGCAGTTCTTC. This codes for CASSEVGLAAASYNEQFF.

At least ten counts were recorded for this clonotype. The rearrangement links TRBV20-1 to TRBJ2-5; unclear D gene. Germline CDR1 DFQATT, CDR2 SNEGSKA (reference sequence). V was clipped by 3 bases and J by 7 bases, with 12 bases between them. The CDR3 loop spans 12 amino acids. The CDR3 DNA sequence: TGCAGTGCTAGTCGTGAGGAGCGGACCCAGTACTTC. Translated, it gives CSASREERTQYF.

The chain carries TRBV6-2 or TRBV6-3 and TRBJ2-5, with D possibly matching TRBD1 (6 bases). This CDR3 is built from 15 residues. Germline V lookup: CDR1 MNHEY, CDR2 SVGEGT. V lost 5 bases to trimming and J lost 5 bases, with 18 bases between them. CDR3 protein: CASSNPGQGRETQYF. The CDR3 DNA follows: TGTGCCAGCAGTAATCCGGGACAAGGAAGGGAGACCCAGTACTTC.

The gene calls are TRBV28 and TRBJ1-4, with D possibly matching TRBD1 (5 bases). The CDR3 runs 15 residues. V was cut by 5 bases and J by 7 bases, with 17 bases left in between. Germline V lookup: CDR1 MDHEN, CDR2 SYDVKM. Here the CDR3 DNA reads TGTGCCAGCAGTCTAAACAGGCCTAGTAGTGAAAAACTGTTTTTT. This sequence encodes CASSLNRPSSEKLFF.

At least ten counts were recorded for this clonotype. The chain joins TRBV12-3 or TRBV12-4 to TRBJ1-1; maybe TRBD1 (5 bases). The CDR3 has 17 residues. Trimming cost V 3 bases and J 5 bases, with 22 bases left between them. The CDR3: CASSFVKVFGALTEAFF. The DNA of the CDR3 is TGTGCCAGCAGTTTCGTAAAGGTGTTTGGGGCTCTAACTGAAGCTTTCTTT.

This clonotype has ten or more counts. The rearrangement joins TRBV12-5 to TRBJ1-2; D is perhaps TRBD1 (6 bases). The CDR3 covers 15 residues. Germline lookup yields CDR1 LGHNT and CDR2 FRNRAP. Trimming removed 6 bases at V and 5 bases at J, with 19 bases between. CDR3 sequence (DNA): TGTGCTAGTGGCCCTCGACAGGCTCTCCCTTATGGCTACACCTTC. Translating it yields CASGPRQALPYGYTF.

This clonotype was detected ten times or more. V gene TRBV12-3 or TRBV12-4 combines with J gene TRBJ2-2; D uncertain. This CDR3 spans 14 amino acids. V lost 8 bases, J lost 6 bases, and 16 bases lay in between. CDR3 coding DNA: TGTGCCAGCCAACGGGCCAGCCGGTCCGGGGAGCTGTTTTTT. Translated, it gives CASQRASRSGELFF.

This clonotype was counted ten times or more. V and J are TRBV5-1 and TRBJ1-1; maybe TRBD1 (6 bases). Trimming cost V 2 bases and J 0 bases, with 11 bases left between them. CDR3 length equals 15 residues. Germline loops: CDR1 SGHRS, CDR2 YFSETQ. The CDR3 here is CASSLSGQMNTEAFF. In nucleotides, the CDR3 is TGCGCCAGCAGCTTAAGTGGACAGATGAACACTGAAGCTTTCTTT.

This clonotype was seen many times. The rearrangement joins TRBV24-1 to TRBJ2-3, with TRBD2 matching 9 bases. V was clipped by 5 bases and J by 4 bases; unmatched bases: 3. From germline, CDR1 is KGHDR and CDR2 SFDVKD. The CDR3 length is 14 residues. CDR3 sequence reads: CATSGGRAPDTQYF. The CDR3 DNA follows: TGTGCCACCAGTGGCGGGAGGGCCCCAGATACGCAGTATTTT.